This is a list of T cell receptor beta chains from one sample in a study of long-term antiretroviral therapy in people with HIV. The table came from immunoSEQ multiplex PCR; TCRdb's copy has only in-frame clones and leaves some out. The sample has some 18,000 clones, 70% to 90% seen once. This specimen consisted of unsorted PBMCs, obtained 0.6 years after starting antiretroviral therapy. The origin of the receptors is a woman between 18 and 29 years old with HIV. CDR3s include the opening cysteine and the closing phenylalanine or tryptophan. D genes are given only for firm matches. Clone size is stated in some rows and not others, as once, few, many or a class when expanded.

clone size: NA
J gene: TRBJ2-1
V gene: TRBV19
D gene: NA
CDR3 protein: CASSYAAHSYNEQFF
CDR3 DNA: TGTGCCAGTAGTTACGCGGCACACTCCTACAATGAGCAGTTCTTC

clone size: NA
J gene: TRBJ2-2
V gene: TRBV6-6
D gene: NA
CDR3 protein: CASSLPTTNTGELFF
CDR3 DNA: TGTGCCAGCAGTCTCCCCACTACGAACACCGGGGAGCTGTTTTTT

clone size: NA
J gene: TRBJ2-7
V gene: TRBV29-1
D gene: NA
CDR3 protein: CSVGSQGGSSYEQYF
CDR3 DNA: TGCAGCGTTGGTTCACAGGGAGGGAGCTCCTACGAGCAGTACTTC

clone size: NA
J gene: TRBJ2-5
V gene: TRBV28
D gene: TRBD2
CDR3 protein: CASSWTSLQETQYF
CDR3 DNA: TGTGCCAGCAGTTGGACTAGCCTACAAGAGACCCAGTACTTC

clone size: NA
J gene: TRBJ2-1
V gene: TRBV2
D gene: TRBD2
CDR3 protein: CASRDRPGTSDNEQFF
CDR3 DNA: TGTGCCAGCAGGGATCGACCCGGGACTAGCGACAATGAGCAGTTCTTC

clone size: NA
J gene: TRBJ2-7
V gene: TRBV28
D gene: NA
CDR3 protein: CASRFRGVTYEQYF
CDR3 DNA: TGTGCCAGCAGGTTCCGGGGCGTGACCTACGAGCAGTACTTC

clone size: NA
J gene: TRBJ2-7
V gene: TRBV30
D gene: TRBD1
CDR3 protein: CAWSPSATGANYEQYF
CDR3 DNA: TGTGCCTGGAGTCCTTCCGCGACAGGGGCAAACTACGAGCAGTACTTC

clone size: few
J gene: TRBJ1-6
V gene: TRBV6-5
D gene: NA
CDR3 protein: CASSPKMGSTSPLHF
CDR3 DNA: TGTGCCAGCAGCCCCAAGATGGGTTCCACTTCACCCCTCCACTTT

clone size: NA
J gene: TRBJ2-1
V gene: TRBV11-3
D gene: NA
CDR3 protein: CASSQATYNEQFF
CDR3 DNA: TGTGCCAGCAGCCAAGCAACTTACAATGAGCAGTTCTTC

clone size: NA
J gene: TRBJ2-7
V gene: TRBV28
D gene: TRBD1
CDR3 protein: CASTQSGQGKDEQYF
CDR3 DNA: TGTGCCAGCACTCAATCGGGACAGGGTAAAGACGAGCAGTACTTC

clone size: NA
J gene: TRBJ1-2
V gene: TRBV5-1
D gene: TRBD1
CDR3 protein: CASTGQSNYGYTF
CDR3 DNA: TGCGCCAGCACGGGACAGAGTAACTATGGCTACACCTTC

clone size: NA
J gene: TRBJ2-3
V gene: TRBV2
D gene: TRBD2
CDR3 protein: CASLRRGSTDTQYF
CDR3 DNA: TGTGCCAGCCTCCGGCGGGGGAGCACAGATACGCAGTATTTT

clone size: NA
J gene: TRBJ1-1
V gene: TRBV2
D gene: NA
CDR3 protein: CASSSGMTEAFF
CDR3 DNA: TGTGCCAGCAGTTCAGGGATGACTGAAGCTTTCTTT

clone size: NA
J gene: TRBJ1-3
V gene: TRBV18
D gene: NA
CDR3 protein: CASSSESSGNTIYF
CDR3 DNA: TGTGCCAGCTCGTCGGAAAGCTCTGGAAACACCATATATTTT

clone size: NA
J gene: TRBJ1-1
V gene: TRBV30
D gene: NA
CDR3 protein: CAWRVRMNTEAFF
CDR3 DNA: TGTGCCTGGAGGGTCAGAATGAACACTGAAGCTTTCTTT

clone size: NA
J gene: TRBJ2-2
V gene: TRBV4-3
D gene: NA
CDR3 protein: CASSHTPETGELFF
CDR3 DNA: TGCGCCAGCAGCCATACCCCAGAGACCGGGGAGCTGTTTTTT

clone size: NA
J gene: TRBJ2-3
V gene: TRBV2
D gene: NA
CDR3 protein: CASSRDGHTDTQYF
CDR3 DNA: TGTGCCAGCAGTCGGGACGGCCACACAGATACGCAGTATTTT

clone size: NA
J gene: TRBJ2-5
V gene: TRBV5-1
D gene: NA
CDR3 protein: CASSLIQNQETQYF
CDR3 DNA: TGCGCCAGCAGCCTGATACAGAATCAAGAGACCCAGTACTTC

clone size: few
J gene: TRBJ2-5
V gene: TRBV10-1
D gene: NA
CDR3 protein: CASRWVSAAEETQYF
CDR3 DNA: TGCGCCAGCAGGTGGGTGTCGGCCGCGGAAGAGACCCAGTACTTC

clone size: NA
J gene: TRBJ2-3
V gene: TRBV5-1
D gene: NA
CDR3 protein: CASSPNRPPDTQYF
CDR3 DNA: TGCGCCAGCAGCCCCAACCGACCCCCAGATACGCAGTATTTT

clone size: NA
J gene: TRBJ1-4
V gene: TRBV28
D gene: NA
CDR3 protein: CASLQGPNEKLFF
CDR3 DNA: TGTGCCAGTCTACAGGGACCTAATGAAAAACTGTTTTTT

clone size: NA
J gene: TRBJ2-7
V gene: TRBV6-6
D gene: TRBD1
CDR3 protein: CASSPTGGQGHYEQYF
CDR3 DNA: TGTGCCAGCAGTCCCACCGGAGGACAGGGGCACTACGAGCAGTACTTC

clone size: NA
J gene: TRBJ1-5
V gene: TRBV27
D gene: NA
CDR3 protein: CASSLRAGDNNQPQHF
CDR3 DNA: TGTGCCAGCAGTTTAAGGGCGGGGGACAACAATCAGCCCCAGCATTTT

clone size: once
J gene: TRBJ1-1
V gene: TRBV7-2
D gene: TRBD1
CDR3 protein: CASSLGQGSTEAFF
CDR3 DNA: TGTGCCAGCAGCCTAGGACAGGGATCCACTGAAGCTTTCTTT

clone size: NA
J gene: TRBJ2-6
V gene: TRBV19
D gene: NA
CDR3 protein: CASSPSGHTGANVLTF
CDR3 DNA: TGTGCCAGTAGTCCCAGTGGACATACTGGGGCCAACGTCCTGACTTTC

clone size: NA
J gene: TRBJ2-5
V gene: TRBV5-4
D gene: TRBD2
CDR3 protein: CASYAGDQETQYF
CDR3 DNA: TGTGCCAGCTATGCGGGAGACCAAGAGACCCAGTACTTC

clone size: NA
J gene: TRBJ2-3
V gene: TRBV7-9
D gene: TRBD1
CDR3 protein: CASSLHLGTGAGDTQYF
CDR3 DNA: TGTGCCAGCAGCTTACACCTCGGGACAGGGGCGGGAGATACGCAGTATTTT